The rows below give T cell receptor beta chains drawn from one sample of a study of OX40 agonist ivuxolimab in advanced cancers. Clones were read by immunoSEQ multiplex PCR, and TCRdb kept only the in-frame ones, dropping some. Among 78,000 or so clones listed, 86% were seen once. The source was CD4+ or CD8+ T cells sorted from blood, collected in a trial of the OX40 agonist ivuxolimab. Receptors originate from an adult with an advanced solid tumor such as melanoma, head and neck, liver or kidney cancer. Both conserved end residues are part of each CDR3. The D gene is left open where the match is weak. Some rows have no size entry. The others give once, few or many, or a class for an expanded clone.

d_call,j_call,v_call,clone_size,cdr3_nt,cdr3_aa
TRBD1,TRBJ1-1,TRBV5-1,.,TGCGCCAGCAGCTCCTCGGGACAGTCGAACACTGAAGCTTTCTTT,CASSSSGQSNTEAFF
.,TRBJ2-2,TRBV6-6,.,TGTGCCAGCACCTCCCGGGAGACCGGGGAGCTGTTTTTT,CASTSRETGELFF
.,TRBJ1-4,TRBV18,once,TGTGCCAGCTCACCCGCCCGACAGGCAACTAATGAAAAACTGTTTTTT,CASSPARQATNEKLFF
.,TRBJ2-7,TRBV25-1,.,TGTGCCAGCAGCCCAACAGCTAGGGTAGCTGGCGAGCAGTACTTC,CASSPTARVAGEQYF
.,TRBJ1-2,TRBV25-1,.,TGTGCCAGCAGTGAATCGGGGGCTAACTATGGCTACACCTTC,CASSESGANYGYTF
.,TRBJ1-5,TRBV6-5,.,TGTGCCAGTAAGGGACCCCACGGCAAAAAGCATTTT,CASKGPHGKKHF
.,TRBJ2-1,TRBV27,.,TGTGCCAGTGGGGTGGAATTCTACAATGAGCAGTTCTTC,CASGVEFYNEQFF
TRBD1,TRBJ1-2,TRBV5-8,.,TGTGCCAGCAGCCCCCCCGGGACAGGGGGTAATTATGGCTACACCTTC,CASSPPGTGGNYGYTF
.,TRBJ1-5,TRBV28,few,TGTGCCAGCAGTTTACTTGGTACGGAAGGACAGCCCCAGCATTTT,CASSLLGTEGQPQHF
.,TRBJ1-5,TRBV19,few,TGTGCCAGTAGTATAGGGAGTCGCGGGTTCAATCAGCCCCAGCATTTT,CASSIGSRGFNQPQHF
TRBD1,TRBJ2-1,TRBV28,.,TGTGCCAGCAGAAAGACAGGGCTCAATGAGCAGTTCTTC,CASRKTGLNEQFF
.,TRBJ1-5,TRBV19,.,TGTGCCACTAAACGGGGGGATAATCAGCCCCAGCATTTT,CATKRGDNQPQHF
.,TRBJ2-7,TRBV9,medium-sized,TGTGCCAGCAGCGCCCGACCGGACCCTCAATACGAGCAGTACTTC,CASSARPDPQYEQYF
.,TRBJ2-3,TRBV30,.,TGTGCCCGACAGCCCCAGCGAGATACGCAGTATTTT,CARQPQRDTQYF
.,TRBJ2-7,TRBV5-6,medium-sized,TGTGCCAGCAGCTTTTCCGCCGAGCAGTACTTC,CASSFSAEQYF
TRBD1,TRBJ1-1,TRBV7-9,.,TGTGCCAGCAGCTCGAGGACCAGGGGGACTGAAGCTTTCTTT,CASSSRTRGTEAFF
TRBD1,TRBJ2-5,TRBV28,.,TGTGCCAGCAGTGTCCGACAGGGTTTCGGGGAGACCCAGTACTTC,CASSVRQGFGETQYF
.,TRBJ1-3,TRBV5-1,.,TGCGCCAGCAGCTTGGGTACCGGTATCTCTGGAAACACCATATATTTT,CASSLGTGISGNTIYF
.,TRBJ1-4,TRBV11-2,once,TGTGCCAGCAGCTTAGGATCTGAAAAACTGTTTTTT,CASSLGSEKLFF
.,TRBJ2-1,TRBV4-1,.,TGCGCCAGCAGCCAGGAAGGGACCCGGCAGTTCTTC,CASSQEGTRQFF